Following are 4 T cell receptor beta chains from one sample sequenced in a study of patients and donors after allogeneic stem cell transplantation. MiXCR was run by TCRdb on the RT-PCR reads, yielding one entry per CDR3 protein. The profile covers 150,000 to 200,000 distinct CDR3 sequences, with around 30% appearing a single time and 3.2% taken by the ten largest. Specimen: blood, either unsorted or a sorted T cell fraction (not recorded which). These receptors all come from a human donor who was either an allogeneic HSCT recipient or a stem cell or donor lymphocyte infusion donor (not recorded which). It is not recorded whose cells these are; they may come from a transplant donor.

The genes are TRBV12-3 or TRBV12-4 and TRBJ1-2; D is undetermined. The V end lost 1 base, the J end lost 7 bases, and 10 bases lay between the germline ends. This CDR3 is 13 amino acids long. DNA of the CDR3: TGTGCCAGCAGTTTAGGCCTCCGCGGTGGCTACACCTTC. Residues: CASSLGLRGGYTF.

The rearrangement uses TRBV7-2 and TRBJ2-1; no clear D. CDR1 and CDR2 from the germline V gene are SGHTA and FQGNSA. With 1 base removed from V and 5 bases from J, the gap between germline ends came to 3 bases. The length of the CDR3 is 12 residues. CDR3 nucleotide sequence: TGTGCCAGCAGCTTAGTGGACAATGAGCAGTTCTTC. Amino acid sequence: CASSLVDNEQFF.

This clonotype was seen a handful of times. The CDR3 nucleotides read TGTGCCAGCAGAGACAGGGGGCCTTCCTACGAGCAGTACTTC. Encoded protein: CASRDRGPSYEQYF. The chain uses TRBV21-1 and TRBJ2-7; no check of the table's D call, TRBD1, against the DNA was made. TRBV21-1 represents a pseudogene. CDR3 length equals 14 residues.

This clonotype has only a few counts. The chain combines TRBV11-3 with TRBJ1-6; D unclear. Per germline, CDR1 SGHNT and CDR2 YENEEA. V lost 3 bases to trimming and J lost 7 bases, with 7 bases between them. The CDR3 sequence is 13 residues long. CDR3 amino acids: CASSLDWNSPLHF. In DNA, the CDR3 is TGTGCCAGCAGCTTGGACTGGAATTCACCCCTCCACTTT.